One and the same sample provided the 13 T cell receptor beta chains below, sequenced in a study of tumor-infiltrating lymphocytes in primary liver carcinoma. Each 20-30 mg portion of unsorted bulk tissue served as the source for co-extraction of RNA and DNA. TCR beta cDNA was made from roughly 450 ng total RNA with a constant-region primer. Three nested multiplex PCR rounds, a slightly modified ARM-PCR method, built the TCR beta libraries. For around 9 cycles apiece, the opening two PCR rounds ran with TRBV1-TRBV30 forward primers and a C-beta reverse primer. TCRdb re-called the multiplex PCR reads through MiXCR, storing one row per CDR3 protein. The sample contains 85,000 to 100,000 distinct CDR3 sequences, approximately 72% of which appear only once. Sample: tumor-adjacent normal liver tissue. The receptors shown here come from a middle-aged man with primary liver carcinoma and hepatitis B virus infection.

The table lists this clonotype with many counts. The chain links TRBV29-1 to TRBJ2-5, with D perhaps TRBD1 (6 bases). The germline V and J ends were trimmed by 7 bases and 3 bases, with 15 bases remaining between them. CDR3 size: 13 residues. The V gene's germline CDR1 is SQVTM and CDR2 ANQGSEA. CDR3 loop: CSAIPDRKETQYF. The DNA for the CDR3 is TGCAGCGCTATCCCCGACAGGAAAGAGACCCAGTACTTC.

The sample holds a few counts of this clonotype. This clone may be a read error of a much larger clone one base away. J is TRBJ2-5 and V is TRBV10-3; D possibly uses TRBD1 or TRBD2 (5 bases each). Per germline, CDR1 ENHRY and CDR2 SYGVKD. V was pared by 6 bases and J by 4 bases, with 9 bases between. This CDR3 spans 12 amino acids. CDR3: CAISPGRETQYF. The CDR3 region has the DNA TGTGCCATCAGCCCGGGGCGAGAGACCCAGTACTTC.

The chain joins TRBV19 to TRBJ1-1, with 12 bases lining up with TRBD1. Losses at the gene ends were 5 bases for V and 3 bases for J; bases not matched to a gene: 4. There are 15 residues in the CDR3. Germline values: CDR1 LNHDA, CDR2 SQIVND (reference sequence). CDR3: CASSPRDRGHTEAFF. CDR3 nucleotides: TGTGCCAGTAGTCCACGGGACAGGGGGCACACTGAAGCTTTCTTT.

This clonotype has just one count. This rearrangement joins TRBV28 to TRBJ2-5, with 13 bases matching TRBD2. Looked up from germline, CDR1 is MDHEN and CDR2 is SYDVKM. This CDR3 spans 16 amino acids. V was clipped by 7 bases and J by 7 bases; unmatched bases: 12. CDR3 loop: CASNLRLAGGERTQYF. In DNA form, the CDR3 reads TGTGCCAGCAATTTGAGACTAGCGGGAGGCGAACGGACCCAGTACTTC.

Concerning this clonotype itself: The germline gene is not matched at one end of the junction; a read error may be the cause. This sequence joins TRBV5-4 and TRBJ2-1, with a possible D match to TRBD1 (6 bases). Germline assignment: CDR1 SGHNT and CDR2 YYREEE (reference sequence). The CDR3 covers 17 residues. The CDR3 reads CGSTRGGTGRAADEQFF. The CDR3 coding sequence is TGTGGCAGCACCCGTGGGGGCACCGGCCGCGCAGCCGATGAGCAGTTTTTC.

Worth noting for this clonotype: This may stem from a read error, because a much larger clone lies one nucleotide away. The V gene is TRBV12-3 or TRBV12-4, the J gene TRBJ2-7; 10 bases line up with TRBD1. The CDR3 length is 14 residues. CDR3 DNA: TGTGCCTGCAGTCCGGGACAGGGGCACTACGAGCAGTACTTC. Translation gives CACSPGQGHYEQYF.

Turning to this clonotype: This may be a read error, as it is one base from a much larger clone. The chain couples TRBV6-1 to TRBJ2-3; 9 bases align to TRBD2. CDR3 length equals 14 residues. The germline gives CDR1 MNHNS, CDR2 SASEGT. The chain's CDR3 is CVSRTGLATDTQYF. The CDR3 DNA is TGTGTCAGCAGGACGGGACTAGCCACAGATACGCAGTATTTT.

This clonotype was observed a few times. A much larger clone sits a single nucleotide away, making a read error possible. V is TRBV29-1 and J is TRBJ2-1, with D maybe TRBD2 (6 bases). The ends were cut back, 8 bases at V and 7 bases at J, with 18 bases in the middle. The germline gives CDR1 SQVTM, CDR2 ANQGSEA. The CDR3 totals 13 residues. The chain's CDR3 is CSLPRGRGNEQFF. The CDR3 nucleotides read TGCAGCCTCCCCCGGGGACGGGGGAATGAGCAGTTCTTC.

Comments on this clonotype: This may arise from a read error, as a much more abundant clone is one base away. The chain couples TRBV6-5 to TRBJ2-3; 7 positions agree with TRBD2. CDR1 and CDR2 (germline): MNHEY, SVGAGI. This CDR3 is built from 13 residues. The CDR3 reads CANSYGSSGTQYF. In DNA form, the CDR3 reads TGTGCCAACAGTTACGGATCTAGCGGTACGCAGTATTTT.

Comment on this clonotype: At one boundary the junction diverges from the germline segment, which might be a read error. V usage is TRBV6-1 and J usage is TRBJ2-7; D is ambiguous. Germline V gives CDR1 MNHNS, CDR2 SASEGT. The CDR3 contains 13 residues. CDR3 DNA sequence: TGTACCAGCAGTGAATGGGTTTTCTACAAGCAGTACTTC. The encoded protein is CTSSEWVFYKQYF.

V usage is TRBV11-2 and J usage is TRBJ1-3; D not certain. This CDR3 region has 15 residues. Germline V lookup: CDR1 SGHAT, CDR2 FQNNGV. V lost 3 bases, J lost 0 bases, and 9 bases lay in between. The CDR3 DNA reads as TGTGCCAGCAGCTTCTTGGGCTTCTCTGGAAACACCATATATTTT. It yields the protein CASSFLGFSGNTIYF.

This clonotype was seen repeatedly, ten times or more. This chain links TRBV7-9 with TRBJ1-1; tentatively, D is TRBD1 (5 bases). The germline gives CDR1 SEHNR, CDR2 FQNEAQ (reference sequence). The CDR3 runs 14 residues. With 6 bases removed from V and 3 bases from J, the gap between germline ends came to 14 bases. CDR3 nucleotide sequence: TGTGCCAGCAGACCAGACTGGGGGGACACTGAAGCTTTCTTT. Its translation is CASRPDWGDTEAFF.

To note about this clonotype: Since a much larger clone is just one base distant, this may be a read error. V is TRBV29-1 and J is TRBJ2-5; 9 bases agree with TRBD1. The germline CDR1 and CDR2 sequences are SQVTM and ANQGSEA. The CDR3 is 16 amino acids. As DNA, the CDR3 is TGCGGCCTTATCGAGAGCCCGGGACAGGGTGGAGAGACCCAGTACTTC. It is translated as CGLIESPGQGGETQYF.